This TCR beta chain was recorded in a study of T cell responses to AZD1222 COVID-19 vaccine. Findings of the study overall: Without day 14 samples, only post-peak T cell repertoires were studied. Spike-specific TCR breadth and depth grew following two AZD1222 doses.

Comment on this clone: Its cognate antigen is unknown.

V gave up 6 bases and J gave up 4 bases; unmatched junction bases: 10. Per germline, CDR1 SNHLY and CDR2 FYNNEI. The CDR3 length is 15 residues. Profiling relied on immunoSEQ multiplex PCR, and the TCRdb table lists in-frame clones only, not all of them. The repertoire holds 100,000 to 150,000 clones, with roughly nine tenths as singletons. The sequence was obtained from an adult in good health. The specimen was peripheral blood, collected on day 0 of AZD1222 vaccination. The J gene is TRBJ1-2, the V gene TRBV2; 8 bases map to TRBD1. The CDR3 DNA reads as TGTGCCAGCAGCGCCCAAGGACAGGGAAGCTATGGCTACACCTTC. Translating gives CASSAQGQGSYGYTF.